Sequencing of this TCR beta chain was carried out in a study of post-analysis software for immune sequencing data. Study-wide background: Relapsing-remitting, secondary progressive and progressive-relapsing forms made up the multiple sclerosis disease courses.

Germline V gives CDR1 MNHEY, CDR2 SVGAGI. With 0 bases clipped from V and 6 bases from J, the junction kept 11 bases outside the gene matches. This CDR3 has 18 residues. Tagging with unique molecular identifiers was a feature of the TCR beta cDNA libraries. The source material, about 0.9 to 11 million T cells, gave rise to 500,000 or so cDNA molecules. TCRdb itself ran the PCR reads through MiXCR, one entry per CDR3 protein. The data contain fewer than 550,000 distinct CDR3 sequences, around 36% of them singletons. General study findings and limits: About 5 TRBV segments (TRBV5-6, TRBV5-1 and TRBV20-1 among them) occurred more frequently in patients than in controls.

As concerns this clonotype: No antigen is known for it.

The receptor's source is a girl under 18 with multiple sclerosis. The rearrangement joins TRBV6-5 to TRBJ2-3; 11 positions agree with TRBD2. Sequencing was done on a sample of blood. This CDR3 is CASSYSIPSGGTRDTQYF. CDR3 DNA: TGTGCCAGCAGTTACTCGATTCCTAGCGGGGGGACCCGGGATACGCAGTATTTT.